These 5 T cell receptor beta chains share one sample of origin, sequenced in a study of CD8+CD57+ T cells in acquired aplastic anemia. The template used for profiling TCR beta VDJ and CDR3 was genomic DNA. In TCRdb, the reads were re-called with MiXCR into one record per CDR3 protein. The sample carries roughly 200,000 distinct CDR3 sequences, about 59% recorded once. Sequences were obtained from sorted CD4+, CD8+, or CD8+CD57+ T cells (not recorded which) from PBMCs. These receptors were taken from a human donor in good health.

This clonotype showed up many times. The V call is TRBV19, the J call TRBJ2-7; 7 bases map to TRBD1. V was clipped by 3 bases and J by 5 bases; unmatched bases: 1. Germline V gene lookup returns CDR1 LNHDA and CDR2 SQIVND (reference sequence). The CDR3 is made up of 12 amino acids. The CDR3 is CASSIDRDEQYF. The CDR3 nucleotides are TGTGCCAGTAGTATTGACAGGGACGAGCAGTACTTC.

The rearrangement uses TRBV29-1 and TRBJ1-3; unclear D gene. Germline V lookup: CDR1 SQVTM, CDR2 ANQGSEA. V lost 4 bases, J lost 4 bases, and 8 bases lay in between. The CDR3 runs to 12 residues. The CDR3 bases are TGCAGCGTTGGAGACGGAGGAAACACCATATATTTT. Translating it yields CSVGDGGNTIYF.

In this sample, this clonotype turned up once. This sequence joins TRBV5-1 and TRBJ1-1; 8 bases map to TRBD1. The junction had 12 bases not matched to a gene; V was cut back by 0 bases and J by 14 bases. The CDR3 runs 14 residues. Per the germline V gene, CDR1 is SGHRS and CDR2 is YFSETQ. The CDR3 DNA is TGCGCCAGCAGCTTGGATGTTATCGGGACAGGAGGCTTCTTT. Translating it yields CASSLDVIGTGGFF.

This chain joins TRBV10-3 and TRBJ2-6; TRBD2 matches 10 bases. The CDR3 sequence is 16 residues long. Trimming took 11 bases from V and 4 from J; bases not matched to a gene: 11. The germline CDR1 and CDR2 sequences are ENHRY and SYGVKD. CDR3 amino acids: CASSGLAGVGANVLTF. CDR3 coding DNA: TGTGCCTCCTCTGGCCTAGCGGGAGTGGGGGCCAACGTCCTGACTTTC.

The CDR3 DNA reads TGCAGTTCCCAGGGGGGGGGTGTAGGCACAGATACGCAGTATTTT. Residues: CSSQGGGVGTDTQYF. The chain couples TRBV20-1 to TRBJ2-3; D possibly uses TRBD1 or TRBD2 (7 bases each). The CDR3 extends over 15 amino acids. V was clipped by 8 bases and J by 1 base, with 19 bases between them. From germline, CDR1 is DFQATT and CDR2 SNEGSKA (reference sequence).